This T cell receptor beta chain was profiled in a study of T cell responses to AZD1222 COVID-19 vaccine. Whole-study findings and limits: Repertoire sampling occurred only after the peak T cell response. Reports indicate that nearly half of spike-specific TCRs are directed at unmutated variant regions.

As to this clone: Its matching antigen is unknown.

The CDR3 is 11 amino acids. Trimming took off 1 base at V and 6 bases at J, with 4 bases between the two ends. Per germline, CDR1 SGHDN and CDR2 FVKESK. Method: immunoSEQ multiplex PCR; TCRdb's copy keeps in-frame clones and lacks some. The profile shows approximately 120,000 clones, 87% of them singletons. The receptor's source is an adult who received the AZD1222 COVID-19 vaccine. Specimen: peripheral blood, collected 28 days after the second AZD1222 dose. The chain recombines TRBV14 with TRBJ2-7; D gene uncertain. The CDR3 loop reads CASSQVLEQYF. CDR3 nucleotides: TGTGCCAGCAGCCAAGTTCTCGAGCAGTACTTC.